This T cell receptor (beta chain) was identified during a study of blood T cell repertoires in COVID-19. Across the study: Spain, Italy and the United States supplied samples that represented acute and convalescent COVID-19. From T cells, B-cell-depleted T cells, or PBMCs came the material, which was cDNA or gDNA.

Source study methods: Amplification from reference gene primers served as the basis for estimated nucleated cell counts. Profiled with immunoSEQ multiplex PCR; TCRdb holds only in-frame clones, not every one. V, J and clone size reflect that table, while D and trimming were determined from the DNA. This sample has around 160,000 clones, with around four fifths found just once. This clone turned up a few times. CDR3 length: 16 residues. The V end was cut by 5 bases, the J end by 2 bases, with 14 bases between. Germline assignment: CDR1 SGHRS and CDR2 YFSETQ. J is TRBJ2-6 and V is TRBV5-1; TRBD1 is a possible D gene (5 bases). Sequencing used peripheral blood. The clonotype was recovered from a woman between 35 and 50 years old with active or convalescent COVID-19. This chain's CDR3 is CASSQIPQAGANVLTF. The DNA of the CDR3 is TGCGCCAGCAGTCAAATCCCACAGGCTGGGGCCAACGTCCTGACTTTC.